This entry features one T cell receptor (beta chain) sequence. Its target is not known. This table comes from immunoSEQ multiplex PCR, and its TCRdb copy is limited to in-frame clones, with some not included. The sample yields roughly 2 million clones, approximately 95% seen once. A split of CD4+ cells into CD45RA+ naive and CD45RA-negative memory subsets was performed. This specimen belongs to a study of shared clonotypes between healthy human individuals. General study points: Owing to a small donor count, the genetic and exposure-history diversity represented was limited.

The CDR3 spans 17 residues. V lost 5 bases and J 1 base, leaving 21 bases between the germline ends. CDR1 SGHRS and CDR2 YFSETQ come from the germline V gene. V usage is TRBV5-1 and J usage is TRBJ2-5; TRBD1 is a possible D gene (6 bases). The sample comprised naive CD4+ T cells sorted from blood. As to subset: CD45RA+ positively selected. This clonotype was sampled from a man aged 18 to 35 in good health. The CDR3, as DNA: TGCGCCAGCAGTTTATCCCCTAGGGGGAGCTCCCAAGAGACCCAGTACTTC. It yields the protein CASSLSPRGSSQETQYF.